A single sample gave rise to the 27 T cell receptor beta chains below, sequenced in a study of CD8 T cells in Susac syndrome. The RNA input was about 0.45 to 1 ug, and it was reverse transcribed with random hexamers. TCRdb redid the calling of the immunoSEQ multiplex PCR reads with MiXCR, one entry per CDR3 protein. The top ten clones hold 0.085% to 0.1% of a sample with about 210,000 distinct CDR3 sequences, 95% of them seen once. The sequencing sample was made of CD4+ T cells from PBMCs. The receptors were sampled from a human donor with multiple sclerosis.

A note on this clonotype: At one end the junction does not follow the germline gene, possibly because of a read error. The V and J genes are TRBV18 and TRBJ2-7, with D unclear. The CDR3 consists of 13 residues. Germline V gene sequence: CDR1 KGHSH, CDR2 LQKENI. In nucleotides, the CDR3 is TGTGCCAGCTCGGGCCTAAGCGATGCTCCCCTGGACTTC. Encoded protein: CASSGLSDAPLDF.

This chain connects TRBV7-9 to TRBJ2-7, with D possibly matching TRBD1 (6 bases). V was shortened by 5 bases and J by 0 bases, with 14 bases between the two germline ends. Germline lookup yields CDR1 SEHNR and CDR2 FQNEAQ (reference sequence). The CDR3 is made up of 15 amino acids. This chain's CDR3 is CASSGDTFFSYEQYF. The CDR3, as DNA: TGTGCCAGCAGCGGGGACACCTTCTTCTCCTACGAGCAGTACTTC.

V and J are TRBV29-1 and TRBJ2-7; either TRBD1 or TRBD2 may fit D (5 bases each). There are 11 residues in the CDR3. Germline V gene data show CDR1 as SQVTM and CDR2 as ANQGSEA. V lost 6 bases and J 7 bases, leaving 13 bases between the germline ends. In DNA, the CDR3 is TGCAGCGTGGGGACGGTTGGGGAGCAGTACTTC. This translates into CSVGTVGEQYF.

The chain combines TRBV29-1 with TRBJ1-1; TRBD1 agrees at 11 bases. The CDR3 sequence is 13 residues long. The J segment lost 8 bases and the V segment lost 2 bases, leaving 4 bases of the junction unmatched. Germline values: CDR1 SQVTM, CDR2 ANQGSEA. The CDR3 sequence: CSVERGTGGEAFF. DNA of the CDR3: TGCAGCGTTGAACGTGGGACAGGGGGGGAAGCTTTCTTT.

This clonotype was recorded once. The genes are TRBV20-1 and TRBJ2-7, with TRBD2 identical over 12 bases. This CDR3 spans 15 amino acids. CDR1 is DFQATT, CDR2 SNEGSKA, per germline (reference sequence). J lost 3 bases, V lost 0 bases, and 3 bases had no gene match. The CDR3 coding sequence is TGCAGTGCTAGAGATACTAGCGGGGGGCGCTACGAGCAGTACTTC. The encoded protein is CSARDTSGGRYEQYF.

This chain links TRBV7-2 with TRBJ2-3; no definite D call. This CDR3 is 11 amino acids long. Per germline, CDR1 SGHTA and CDR2 FQGNSA. V was cut by 2 bases and J by 6 bases, with 3 bases left in between. The CDR3 nucleotides are TGTGCCAGCAGCTTAATTGATACGCAGTATTTT. Its protein is CASSLIDTQYF.

This clonotype appeared a single time. The rearrangement joins TRBV4-1 to TRBJ1-3; D ambiguous. CDR1 is MGHRA and CDR2 is YSYEKL in the germline V gene. This CDR3 spans 16 amino acids. V lost 1 base and J lost 0, with 10 bases in between. CDR3 sequence: CASSQVEGNSGNTIYF. In DNA form, the CDR3 reads TGCGCCAGCAGCCAAGTCGAAGGGAACTCTGGAAACACCATATATTTT.

This clonotype was counted a few times. The chain carries TRBV30 and TRBJ1-2; TRBD1 agrees at 7 bases. Germline loops: CDR1 GTSNPN, CDR2 SVGIG (reference sequence). This CDR3 region has 13 residues. J gave up 6 bases and V 0 bases, and 4 bases lay outside the gene matches. The CDR3 is CAWSVRDRDGYTF. The CDR3 region has the DNA TGTGCCTGGAGTGTTAGGGACAGAGATGGCTACACCTTC.

V gene TRBV3-1 combines with J gene TRBJ2-3; TRBD2 is a possible D gene (5 bases). CDR1 LGHDT and CDR2 YNNKEL come from the germline V gene (reference sequence). CDR3 length: 16 amino acids. The ends were cut back, 5 bases at V and 5 bases at J, with 20 bases in the middle. CDR3: CASSGSWRGKGDTQYF. Here the CDR3 DNA reads TGTGCCAGCAGCGGATCCTGGAGAGGGAAAGGAGATACGCAGTATTTT.

V is TRBV6-5 and J is TRBJ2-1, with no clear D. V dropped 10 bases and J dropped 9 bases, with 16 bases sitting between them. Germline CDR1 is MNHEY and CDR2 is SVGAGI. The CDR3 extends over 12 amino acids. The CDR3 protein is CAILNPGGEQFF. The DNA for the CDR3 is TGTGCCATCCTTAATCCTGGTGGTGAGCAGTTCTTC.

V and J are TRBV28 and TRBJ2-5; unclear D gene. Germline V gene lookup returns CDR1 MDHEN and CDR2 SYDVKM. The CDR3 totals 11 residues. The ends were cut back, 8 bases at V and 2 bases at J, with 6 bases in the middle. As DNA, the CDR3 is TGTGCCAGCGAGGAGCAAGAGACCCAGTACTTC. This translates into CASEEQETQYF. Drawing the rest from reference TRBV28 and TRBJ2-5, the complete variable domain is DVKVTQSSRYLVKRTGEKVFLECVQDMDHENMFWYRQDPGLGLRLIYFSYDVKMKEKGDIPEGYSVSREKKERFSLILESASTNQTSMYLCASEEQETQYFGPGTRLLVL.

The V gene is TRBV6-5, the J gene TRBJ2-5, with 8 bases fitting TRBD2. Trimming at V came to 0 bases and at J to 11 bases, leaving 14 bases not matched to a gene. The CDR3 consists of 16 residues. Germline CDR1 is MNHEY and CDR2 is SVGAGI. The CDR3 loop reads CASSYSSGIPSQKQYF. DNA for the CDR3: TGTGCCAGCAGTTACTCTAGCGGGATCCCGAGCCAGAAGCAGTACTTC.

The chain couples TRBV7-2 to TRBJ1-5; possibly TRBD1 for D (6 bases). V was trimmed by 6 bases and J by 1 base, leaving 19 bases between them. There are 17 residues in the CDR3. Germline V gene lookup returns CDR1 SGHTA and CDR2 FQGNSA. This CDR3 is CASSLRGTRLSNQPQHF. The CDR3 DNA is TGTGCCAGCAGTCTTAGGGGGACACGACTAAGCAATCAGCCCCAGCATTTT.

CDR3 amino acids: CAGSVGYYEQYF. The CDR3 nucleotides read TGTGCCGGGTCAGTTGGTTACTACGAGCAGTACTTC. The V call is TRBV2, the J call TRBJ2-7, with no clear D. Germline lookup yields CDR1 SNHLY and CDR2 FYNNEI. The CDR3 runs 12 residues. V was shortened by 11 bases and J by 3 bases, with 14 bases between the two germline ends. The full variable domain, completed using reference TRBV2 and TRBJ2-7, is EPEVTQTPSHQVTQMGQEVILRCVPISNHLYFYWYRQILGQKVEFLVSFYNNEISEKSEIFDDQFSVERPDGSNFTLKIRSTKLEDSAMYFCAGSVGYYEQYFGPGTRLTVT.

The gene calls are TRBV19 and TRBJ1-2; D not resolved. In germline, CDR1 is LNHDA, CDR2 SQIVND (reference sequence). V shed 3 bases and J shed 4 bases, with 12 bases lying between them. This CDR3 comprises 14 residues. CDR3 amino acids: CASSMGSVTYGYTF. DNA for the CDR3: TGTGCCAGTAGTATGGGCAGCGTTACCTATGGCTACACCTTC.

The gene calls are TRBV25-1 and TRBJ1-6, with 11 bases fitting TRBD1. The V gene end was trimmed by 2 bases and the J gene end by 9 bases; junction bases not matched to a gene: 3. Germline V gives CDR1 MGHDK, CDR2 SYGVNS. The CDR3 is 15 residues long. The CDR3 bases are TGTGCCAGCAGTGAAGCCGGGACAGGGGGTTCACCCCTCCACTTT. Its protein product is CASSEAGTGGSPLHF.

This chain links TRBV30 with TRBJ2-2; 9 bases line up with TRBD1. This CDR3 has 15 residues. With V trimmed by 2 bases and J by 1 base, 2 bases remained unmatched. Germline loops: CDR1 GTSNPN, CDR2 SVGIG (reference sequence). The CDR3 loop reads CAWSRGQGNTGELFF. CDR3 bases: TGTGCCTGGAGTCGGGGACAGGGGAACACCGGGGAGCTGTTTTTT.

Written as DNA, the CDR3 is TGTGCCAGCAGTCCGATGAGGGACAGCCCTAACTATGGCTACACCTTC. Translating it yields CASSPMRDSPNYGYTF. This chain connects TRBV3-1 to TRBJ1-2, with 7 bases identical to TRBD1. V was clipped by 6 bases and J by 0 bases; unmatched bases: 10. The V gene's germline CDR1 is LGHDT and CDR2 YNNKEL (reference sequence). This CDR3 comprises 16 residues. Filled out from reference TRBV3-1 and TRBJ1-2, the complete variable domain reads DTAVSQTPKYLVTQMGNDKSIKCEQNLGHDTMYWYKQDSKKFLKIMFSYNNKELIINETVPNRFSPKSPDKAHLNLHINSLELGDSAVYFCASSPMRDSPNYGYTFGSGTRLTVV.

The V and J genes are TRBV6-5 and TRBJ2-3; unclear D gene. CDR1 and CDR2 (germline): MNHEY, SVGAGI. The CDR3 is made up of 11 amino acids. Trimming pared 7 bases from V and 3 bases from J, leaving 5 bases between. The CDR3 sequence is CASTETDTQYF. The CDR3 region has the DNA TGTGCCAGCACCGAGACAGATACGCAGTATTTT.

In this sample, this clonotype turned up once. The J gene is TRBJ1-1, the V gene TRBV29-1; D is undetermined. With 4 bases removed from V and 5 bases from J, the gap between germline ends came to 17 bases. CDR3 length: 14 residues. CDR1 is SQVTM and CDR2 is ANQGSEA in the germline V gene. CDR3 DNA sequence: TGCAGCGTTGTAGTCCTCCTAAGGGAGACTGAAGCTTTCTTT. It specifies CSVVVLLRETEAFF.

The chain has TRBV3-1 and TRBJ2-2; D is unresolved. Trimming cost V 0 bases and J 9 bases, with 17 bases left between them. Germline V gene data show CDR1 as LGHDT and CDR2 as YNNKEL (reference sequence). The CDR3 is 16 amino acids. The CDR3 protein is CASSQDRITPDRELFF. CDR3 DNA sequence: TGTGCCAGCAGCCAAGATCGGATCACCCCAGACCGGGAGCTGTTTTTT.

The chain combines TRBV5-1 with TRBJ1-1, with no clear D. The germline V gene encodes CDR1 SGHRS and CDR2 YFSETQ. The CDR3 is made up of 14 amino acids. Trimming pared 4 bases from V and 1 base from J, leaving 11 bases between. The CDR3 DNA follows: TGCGCCAGCAGCCGACTGACGTCGAACACTGAAGCTTTCTTT. This codes for CASSRLTSNTEAFF.

This clonotype was seen only once. The rearrangement links TRBV18 to TRBJ1-5; maybe TRBD1 (5 bases). CDR1 and CDR2 from the germline V gene are KGHSH and LQKENI. V was clipped by 8 bases and J by 6 bases, with 11 bases between them. The CDR3 is 12 residues long. CDR3 in DNA: TGTGCCAGCGCAACCGGGGGTCAGCCCCAGCATTTT. Translation gives CASATGGQPQHF.

This clonotype was seen only once. The J gene is TRBJ1-5, the V gene TRBV7-9; no definite D call. Germline V CDR1 and CDR2: SEHNR, FQNEAQ (reference sequence). The CDR3 loop spans 13 amino acids. V was trimmed by 5 bases and J by 4 bases, leaving 9 bases between them. In DNA form, the CDR3 reads TGTGCCAGCAGCCTCCGGCGGAATCAGCCCCAGCATTTT. It yields the protein CASSLRRNQPQHF.

For the CDR3, the DNA is TGTGCCAGCTCACCGAAGGGGAGCTACGAGCAGTACTTC. It specifies CASSPKGSYEQYF. The chain couples TRBV18 to TRBJ2-7; D possibly matches TRBD1 or TRBD2 (5 bases each). Per the germline V gene, CDR1 is KGHSH and CDR2 is LQKENI. V lost 3 bases and J lost 3, with 9 bases in between. The CDR3 has 13 residues.

The chain is built from TRBV20-1 and TRBJ2-1; D gene uncertain. The CDR3 has 10 amino acids. Germline-derived CDR1 and CDR2 are DFQATT and SNEGSKA (reference sequence). Trimming left V 3 bases short and J 7 bases short, with 4 bases between. CDR3 in DNA: TGCAGTGCTAGCCTTAATGAGCAGTTCTTC. The encoded protein is CSASLNEQFF.

The rearrangement joins TRBV2 to TRBJ2-7; 8 positions agree with TRBD1. This CDR3 has 15 amino acids. V lost 4 bases, J lost 6 bases, and 11 bases stayed unmatched. Germline CDR1 reads SNHLY; CDR2 reads FYNNEI. In nucleotides, the CDR3 is TGTGCCAGCAGTGGTCTCCGGGACAGGTATCGCGAGCAGTACTTC. Protein product: CASSGLRDRYREQYF. Filled out from reference TRBV2 and TRBJ2-7, the complete variable domain reads EPEVTQTPSHQVTQMGQEVILRCVPISNHLYFYWYRQILGQKVEFLVSFYNNEISEKSEIFDDQFSVERPDGSNFTLKIRSTKLEDSAMYFCASSGLRDRYREQYFGPGTRLTVT.